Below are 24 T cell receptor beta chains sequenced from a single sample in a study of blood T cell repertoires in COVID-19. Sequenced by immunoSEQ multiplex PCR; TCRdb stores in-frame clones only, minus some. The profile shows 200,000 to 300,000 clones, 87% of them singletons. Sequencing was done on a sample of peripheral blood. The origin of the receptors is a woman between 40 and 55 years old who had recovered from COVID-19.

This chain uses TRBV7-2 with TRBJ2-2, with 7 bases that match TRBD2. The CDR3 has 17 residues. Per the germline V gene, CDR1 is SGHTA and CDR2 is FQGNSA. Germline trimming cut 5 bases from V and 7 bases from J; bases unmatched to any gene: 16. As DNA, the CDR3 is TGTGCCAGCAGCCGTATGCGGGGACTACCGTTGAGCGGGGAGCTGTTTTTT. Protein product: CASSRMRGLPLSGELFF.

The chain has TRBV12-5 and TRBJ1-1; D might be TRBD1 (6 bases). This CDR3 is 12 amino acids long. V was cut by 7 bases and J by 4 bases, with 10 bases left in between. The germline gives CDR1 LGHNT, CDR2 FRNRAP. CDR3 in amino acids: CASEGGATEAFF. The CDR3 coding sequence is TGTGCTAGTGAAGGGGGGGCCACTGAAGCTTTCTTT.

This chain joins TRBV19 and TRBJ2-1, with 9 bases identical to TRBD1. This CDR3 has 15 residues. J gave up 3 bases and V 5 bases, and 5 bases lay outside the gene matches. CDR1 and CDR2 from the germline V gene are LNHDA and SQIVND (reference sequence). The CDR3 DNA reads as TGTGCCAGTAGTCTGGGGACAGGGTACTACAATGAGCAGTTCTTC. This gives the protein CASSLGTGYYNEQFF.

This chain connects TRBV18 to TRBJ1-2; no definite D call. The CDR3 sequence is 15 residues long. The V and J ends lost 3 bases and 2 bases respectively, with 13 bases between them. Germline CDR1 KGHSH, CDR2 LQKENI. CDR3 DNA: TGTGCCAGCTCACCCGTCGGTGGGCCCAACTATGGCTACACCTTC. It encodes CASSPVGGPNYGYTF.

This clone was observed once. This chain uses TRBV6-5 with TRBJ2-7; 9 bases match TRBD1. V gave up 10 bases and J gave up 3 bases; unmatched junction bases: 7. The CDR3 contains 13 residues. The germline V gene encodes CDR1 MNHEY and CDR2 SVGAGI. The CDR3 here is CATRPGQGYEQYF. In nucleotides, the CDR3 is TGTGCCACCCGTCCGGGACAGGGCTACGAGCAGTACTTC.

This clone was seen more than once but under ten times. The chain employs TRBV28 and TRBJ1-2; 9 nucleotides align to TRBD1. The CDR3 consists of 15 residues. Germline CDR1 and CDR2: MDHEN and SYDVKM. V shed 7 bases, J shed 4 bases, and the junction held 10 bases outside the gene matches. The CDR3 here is CASTRADRGSYGYTF. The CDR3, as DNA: TGTGCCAGCACCCGAGCGGACAGGGGATCCTATGGCTACACCTTC.

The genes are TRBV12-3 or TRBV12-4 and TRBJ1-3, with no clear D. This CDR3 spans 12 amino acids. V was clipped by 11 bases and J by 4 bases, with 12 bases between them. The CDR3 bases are TGTGCCCACAGTCGGGGAGGAAACACCATATATTTT. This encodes CAHSRGGNTIYF.

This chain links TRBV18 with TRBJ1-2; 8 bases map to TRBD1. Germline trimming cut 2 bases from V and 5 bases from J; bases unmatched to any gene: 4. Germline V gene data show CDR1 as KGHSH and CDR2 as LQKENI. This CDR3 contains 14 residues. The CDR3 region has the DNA TGTGCCAGCTCACCAGGGGGACAGGCGTATGGCTACACCTTC. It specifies CASSPGGQAYGYTF.

The CDR3 reads CASRSQGRLGNQPQHF. CDR3 coding DNA: TGTGCCAGCAGATCCCAGGGGCGGTTAGGCAATCAGCCCCAGCATTTT. The rearrangement joins TRBV2 to TRBJ1-5; D might be TRBD1 (6 bases). The CDR3 is 16 residues long. CDR1 is SNHLY and CDR2 is FYNNEI in the germline V gene. Trimming cost V 6 bases and J 2 bases, with 17 bases left between them.

The CDR3 region is CASSLRPTSSYNEQFF. The CDR3 DNA reads TGTGCCAGCAGCTTACGACCGACAAGCTCCTACAATGAGCAGTTCTTC. V gene TRBV7-8 combines with J gene TRBJ2-1; D uncertain. The CDR3 contains 16 residues. Trimming took 2 bases from V and 0 from J, leaving 11 bases between them. Per the germline V gene, CDR1 is SGHVS and CDR2 is FQNEAQ. Supplemented by reference TRBV7-8 and TRBJ2-1, the full variable domain reads GAGVSQSPRYKVAKRGQDVALRCDPISGHVSLFWYQQALGQGPEFLTYFQNEAQLDKSGLPSDRFFAERPEGSVSTLKIQRTQQEDSAVYLCASSLRPTSSYNEQFFGPGTRLTVL.

In nucleotides, the CDR3 is TGTGCCAGCAGCCCATTCGGGACAGGGCCTGCAGATACGCAGTATTTT. This codes for CASSPFGTGPADTQYF. This chain connects TRBV13 to TRBJ2-3; 9 nucleotides agree with TRBD1. This CDR3 is built from 16 residues. The germline gives CDR1 PRHDT, CDR2 FYEKMQ (reference sequence). After removal of 5 bases from V and 4 bases from J, the junction contained 10 bases not matched to a gene.

The CDR3 reads CASSLTGNYEQYF. In DNA form, the CDR3 reads TGTGCCAGCAGCTTAACCGGGAACTACGAGCAGTACTTC. The gene calls are TRBV7-2 and TRBJ2-7; TRBD2 might be the D (5 bases). Per germline, CDR1 SGHTA and CDR2 FQGNSA. The CDR3 spans 13 residues. V gave up 2 bases and J gave up 3 bases, with 8 bases separating them.

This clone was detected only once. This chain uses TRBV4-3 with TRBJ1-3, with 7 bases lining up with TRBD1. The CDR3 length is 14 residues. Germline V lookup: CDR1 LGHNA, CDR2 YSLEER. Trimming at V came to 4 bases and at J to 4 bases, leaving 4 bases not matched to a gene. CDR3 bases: TGCGCCAGCAGCCTGCGGGACAGCGGAAACACCATATATTTT. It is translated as CASSLRDSGNTIYF.

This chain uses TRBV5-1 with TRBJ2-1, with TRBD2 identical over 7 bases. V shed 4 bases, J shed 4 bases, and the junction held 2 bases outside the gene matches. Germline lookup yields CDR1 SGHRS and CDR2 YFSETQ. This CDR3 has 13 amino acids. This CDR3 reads CASSGGDYNEQFF. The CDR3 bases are TGCGCCAGCAGCGGGGGGGATTACAATGAGCAGTTCTTC.

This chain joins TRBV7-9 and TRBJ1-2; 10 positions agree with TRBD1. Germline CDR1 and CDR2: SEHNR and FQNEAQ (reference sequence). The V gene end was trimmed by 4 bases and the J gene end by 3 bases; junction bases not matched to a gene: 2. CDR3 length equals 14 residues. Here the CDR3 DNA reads TGTGCCAGCAGCTCGACAGGGGGCGACTATGGCTACACCTTC. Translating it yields CASSSTGGDYGYTF.

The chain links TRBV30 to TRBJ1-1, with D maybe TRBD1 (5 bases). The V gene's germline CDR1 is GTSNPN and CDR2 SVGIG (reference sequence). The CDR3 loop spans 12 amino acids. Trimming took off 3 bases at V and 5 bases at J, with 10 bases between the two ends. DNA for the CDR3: TGTGCCTGGAGACAGGACCGGACTGAAGCTTTCTTT. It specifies CAWRQDRTEAFF.

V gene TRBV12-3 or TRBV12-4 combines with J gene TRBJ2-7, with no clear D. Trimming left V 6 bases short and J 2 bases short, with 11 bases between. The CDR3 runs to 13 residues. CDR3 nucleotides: TGTGCCAGCAGACCAAGAACGGCCTACGAGCAGTACTTC. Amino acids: CASRPRTAYEQYF.

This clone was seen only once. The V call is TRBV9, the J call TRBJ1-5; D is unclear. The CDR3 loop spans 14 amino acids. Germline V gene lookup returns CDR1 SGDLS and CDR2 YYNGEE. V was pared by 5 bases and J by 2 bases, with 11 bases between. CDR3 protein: CASSDDLGNQPQHF. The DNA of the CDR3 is TGTGCCAGCAGTGACGACTTAGGCAATCAGCCCCAGCATTTT. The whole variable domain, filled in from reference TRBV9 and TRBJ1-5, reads DSGVTQTPKHLITATGQRVTLRCSPRSGDLSVYWYQQSLDQGLQFLIQYYNGEERAKGNILERFSAQQFPDLHSELNLSSLELGDSALYFCASSDDLGNQPQHFGDGTRLSIL.

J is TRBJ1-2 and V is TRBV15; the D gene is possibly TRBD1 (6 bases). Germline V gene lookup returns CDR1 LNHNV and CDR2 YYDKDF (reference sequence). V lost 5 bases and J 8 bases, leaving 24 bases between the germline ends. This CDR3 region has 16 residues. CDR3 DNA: TGTGCCACCAGCCCCCACCTAAGCGCAGGGGTCGGCGGCTACACCTTC. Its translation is CATSPHLSAGVGGYTF.

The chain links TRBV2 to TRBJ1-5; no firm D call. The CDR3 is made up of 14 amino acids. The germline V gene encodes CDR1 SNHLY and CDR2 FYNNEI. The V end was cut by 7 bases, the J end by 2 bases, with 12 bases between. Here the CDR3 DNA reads TGTGCCAGCACCTACGGGGTAGGCAATCAGCCCCAGCATTTT. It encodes CASTYGVGNQPQHF.

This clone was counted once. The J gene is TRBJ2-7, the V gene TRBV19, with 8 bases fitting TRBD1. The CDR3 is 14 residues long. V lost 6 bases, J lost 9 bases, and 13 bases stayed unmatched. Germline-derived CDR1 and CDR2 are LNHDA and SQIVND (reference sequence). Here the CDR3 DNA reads TGTGCCAGTAGCCCAACAACGGACAGGGAAAGGCAGTACTTC. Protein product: CASSPTTDRERQYF.

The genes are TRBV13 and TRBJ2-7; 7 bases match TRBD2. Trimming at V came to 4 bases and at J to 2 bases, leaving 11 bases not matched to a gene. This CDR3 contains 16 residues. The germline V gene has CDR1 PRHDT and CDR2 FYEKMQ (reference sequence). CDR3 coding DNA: TGTGCCAGCAGCTGGATCCTCCCGGGGGGTACCTACGAGCAGTACTTC. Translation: CASSWILPGGTYEQYF.

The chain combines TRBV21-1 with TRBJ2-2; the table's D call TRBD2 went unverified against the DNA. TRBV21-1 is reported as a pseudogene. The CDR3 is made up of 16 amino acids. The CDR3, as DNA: TGTGCCAGCAGCAAAGTGGCGGGGGGCGGCACCGGGGAGCTGTTTTTT. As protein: CASSKVAGGGTGELFF.

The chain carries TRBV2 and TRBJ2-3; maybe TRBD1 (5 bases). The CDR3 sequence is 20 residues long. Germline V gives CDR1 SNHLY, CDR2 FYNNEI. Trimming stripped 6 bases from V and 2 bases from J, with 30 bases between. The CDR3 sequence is CASSVIALGVQAADTDTQYF. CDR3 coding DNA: TGTGCCAGCAGCGTAATTGCCTTAGGGGTACAAGCAGCAGACACAGATACGCAGTATTTT.